The 5 T cell receptor beta chains listed next were all sequenced from one sample in a study of T cell responses to AZD1222 COVID-19 vaccine. Clones were read by immunoSEQ multiplex PCR, and TCRdb kept only the in-frame ones, dropping some. The sample lists roughly 140,000 clones, more than 75% occurring once. The sample in question was peripheral blood, obtained 28 days after the second AZD1222 dose. The receptors come from an adult who received the AZD1222 COVID-19 vaccine.

The rearrangement uses TRBV9 and TRBJ2-1; D remains ambiguous. V gave up 4 bases and J gave up 7 bases, with 12 bases separating them. Germline-derived CDR1 and CDR2 are SGDLS and YYNGEE. The CDR3 runs 13 residues. CDR3 nucleotide sequence: TGTGCCAGCAGCATTACCGACGTAAATGAGCAGTTCTTC. Amino acids: CASSITDVNEQFF.

The chain recombines TRBV5-1 with TRBJ1-2; D may be TRBD1 (5 bases). In germline, CDR1 is SGHRS, CDR2 YFSETQ. V was clipped by 6 bases and J by 0 bases, with 24 bases between them. The CDR3 contains 18 residues. CDR3 in DNA: TGCGCCAGCACCCGGGCGACCGGGGACGGAGATTCTAACTATGGCTACACCTTC. Translated, it gives CASTRATGDGDSNYGYTF.

The chain has TRBV4-3 and TRBJ2-1, with TRBD2 matching over 9 bases. The V gene's germline CDR1 is LGHNA and CDR2 YSLEER. V gave up 0 bases and J gave up 3 bases; unmatched junction bases: 12. The CDR3 length is 19 residues. The CDR3: CASSQDEGGLAGFYNEQFF. The CDR3 DNA is TGCGCCAGCAGCCAAGATGAGGGGGGTCTAGCGGGGTTCTACAATGAGCAGTTCTTC.

This clone turned up a few times. The V and J genes are TRBV9 and TRBJ1-2, with D perhaps matching TRBD1 (5 bases). Trimming shortened V by 0 bases and J by 4 bases, and 13 bases separated the two germline ends. CDR3 size: 15 residues. Per the germline V gene, CDR1 is SGDLS and CDR2 is YYNGEE. The DNA of the CDR3 is TGTGCCAGCAGCGTAGGGGGGGTAATCGGCTATGGCTACACCTTC. Translating it yields CASSVGGVIGYGYTF.

V is TRBV28 and J is TRBJ1-1; 9 bases fit TRBD1. Per the germline V gene, CDR1 is MDHEN and CDR2 is SYDVKM. V lost 5 bases, J lost 5 bases, and 9 bases stayed unmatched. The CDR3 has 15 amino acids. CDR3 sequence (DNA): TGTGCCAGCAGTATTACAGGGGGCGCGGGGACTGAAGCTTTCTTT. It yields the protein CASSITGGAGTEAFF.